The 17 T cell receptor beta chains given below trace back to one sample, sequenced in a study of shared clonotypes between healthy human individuals. TCRdb's table, derived via immunoSEQ multiplex PCR, lists solely in-frame clones and lacks some. The sample records millions of clones, 85% to 95% being singletons. Sequenced material: naive CD4+ T cells sorted from blood. Subset in this sample: CD45RA+ positively selected. The receptors stem from a man younger than 30 in good health.

The CDR3 sequence: CAWAYASDTQYF. The CDR3 DNA sequence: TGTGCCTGGGCTTACGCCTCAGATACGCAGTATTTT. The rearrangement links TRBV30 to TRBJ2-3; no definite D call. V was shortened by 5 bases and J by 4 bases, with 10 bases between the two germline ends. In germline, CDR1 is GTSNPN, CDR2 SVGIG (reference sequence). This CDR3 has 12 amino acids.

V usage is TRBV11-2 and J usage is TRBJ1-1; the match to TRBD1 covers 9 bases. Looked up from germline, CDR1 is SGHAT and CDR2 is FQNNGV. This CDR3 is 14 amino acids long. The trim removed 6 bases at V and 6 bases at J, leaving 8 bases unmatched. The chain's CDR3 is CASRAQGAGAEAFF. Here the CDR3 DNA reads TGTGCCAGCAGAGCACAGGGGGCTGGCGCTGAAGCTTTCTTT.

This chain joins TRBV7-9 and TRBJ2-7, with no clear D. Trimming took 2 bases from V and 0 from J, leaving 11 bases between them. This CDR3 region has 15 residues. Germline V gene data show CDR1 as SEHNR and CDR2 as FQNEAQ (reference sequence). The CDR3 nucleotides are TGTGCCAGCAGCTTATCCGGGCCTCCCTCCTACGAGCAGTACTTC. Protein product: CASSLSGPPSYEQYF. The whole variable domain, remainder taken from reference TRBV7-9 and TRBJ2-7, is DTGVSQNPRHKITKRGQNVTFRCDPISEHNRLYWYRQTLGQGPEFLTYFQNEAQLEKSRLLSDRFSAERPKGSFSTLEIQRTEQGDSAMYLCASSLSGPPSYEQYFGPGTRLTVT.

Concerning this clone: The same CDR3 arises from other DNA sequences in this sample as well. The chain carries TRBV27 and TRBJ2-7; D uncertain. Deletions cut 0 bases from V and 3 bases from J, with 6 bases between. The germline CDR1 and CDR2 sequences are MNHEY and SMNVEV (reference sequence). This CDR3 spans 13 amino acids. CDR3 residues: CASSLSRSYEQYF. The CDR3 DNA reads as TGTGCCAGCAGTTTATCCAGAAGCTACGAGCAGTACTTC.

The chain has TRBV27 and TRBJ2-5; D is possibly TRBD2 (7 bases). The V gene's germline CDR1 is MNHEY and CDR2 SMNVEV (reference sequence). CDR3 length equals 17 residues. Trimming took off 8 bases at V and 5 bases at J, with 27 bases between the two ends. CDR3 sequence: CASSLGQGRGFQETQYF. The CDR3, as DNA: TGTGCCAGCTCCCTCGGGCAGGGGAGGGGTTTTCAGGAGACCCAGTACTTC.

Of note for this clone: In the same sample, other DNA sequences code for this CDR3. The V call is TRBV2, the J call TRBJ2-1, with D perhaps TRBD2 (6 bases). CDR1 is SNHLY, CDR2 FYNNEI, per germline. Between the trimmed V and J ends, which lost 7 bases and 0 bases, there was a span of 10 bases. The CDR3 contains 14 residues. In nucleotides, the CDR3 is TGTGCCAGCAAGGGAGGAAGCTCCTACAATGAGCAGTTCTTC. It codes for CASKGGSSYNEQFF. The full variable domain, completed using reference TRBV2 and TRBJ2-1, is EPEVTQTPSHQVTQMGQEVILRCVPISNHLYFYWYRQILGQKVEFLVSFYNNEISEKSEIFDDQFSVERPDGSNFTLKIRSTKLEDSAMYFCASKGGSSYNEQFFGPGTRLTVL.

V usage is TRBV10-1 and J usage is TRBJ2-5; D might be TRBD2 (5 bases). The V gene's germline CDR1 is WNHNN and CDR2 SYGVQD (reference sequence). V lost 0 bases and J lost 1, with 6 bases in between. The CDR3 length is 14 residues. The CDR3 protein is CASSESRAQETQYF. The CDR3 region has the DNA TGCGCCAGCAGTGAGTCGAGGGCCCAAGAGACCCAGTACTTC.

The CDR3 DNA reads as TGTGCCAGTAGTATGGAGGGAGGGCGGTACAATGAGCAGTTCTTC. Amino acids: CASSMEGGRYNEQFF. The chain is built from TRBV19 and TRBJ2-1; TRBD2 agrees at 7 bases. The CDR3 is 15 residues long. Germline CDR1 and CDR2: LNHDA and SQIVND (reference sequence). Trimming took 3 bases from V and 4 from J; bases not matched to a gene: 6.

A word on this clone: The sample contains more than one DNA sequence encoding this CDR3. The V gene is TRBV9, the J gene TRBJ2-7; TRBD1 agrees at 8 bases. Germline assignment: CDR1 SGDLS and CDR2 YYNGEE. The CDR3 has 14 amino acids. V lost 2 bases and J lost 1; bases outside the gene matches: 2. CDR3 sequence (DNA): TGTGCCAGCAGCGTGGGACAGGTGTCCTACGAGCAGTACTTC. It translates to CASSVGQVSYEQYF.

The V call is TRBV19, the J call TRBJ1-5, with TRBD1 identical over 8 bases. The V segment lost 7 bases and the J segment 4 bases; nucleotides outside the gene matches: 12. CDR1 and CDR2 from the germline V gene are LNHDA and SQIVND (reference sequence). This CDR3 contains 16 residues. The CDR3 is CASTPHGQGPNQPQHF. The CDR3 bases are TGTGCCAGTACTCCCCACGGACAGGGACCTAATCAGCCCCAGCATTTT.

The chain uses TRBV11-2 and TRBJ2-7; maybe TRBD2 (5 bases). Trimming removed 5 bases from V and 3 bases from J, with 17 bases in between. The CDR3 has 15 residues. Germline assignment: CDR1 SGHAT and CDR2 FQNNGV. Written as DNA, the CDR3 is TGTGCCAGCAGCCGGGGTGCAGGCTACTTCTACGAGCAGTACTTC. Amino acid sequence: CASSRGAGYFYEQYF.

A word on this clone: A much larger clone is a single base away; this may be a read error. This likely comes from a read error, as the CDR3 has no conserved phenylalanine or tryptophan at its end. V gene TRBV7-2 combines with J gene TRBJ1-2; 8 nucleotides agree with TRBD1. The germline CDR1 and CDR2 sequences are SGHTA and FQGNSA. With V trimmed by 5 bases and J by 5 bases, 13 bases remained unmatched. The CDR3 is 16 amino acids. The CDR3 sequence: CASSPGQGNPLYGYTS. The CDR3 DNA reads as TGTGCCAGCAGCCCCGGACAGGGTAACCCTCTTTATGGCTACACCTCC.

V gene TRBV29-1 combines with J gene TRBJ1-2; D gene uncertain. Trimming left V 4 bases short and J 8 bases short, with 11 bases between. The CDR3 contains 11 residues. CDR1 is SQVTM and CDR2 is ANQGSEA in the germline V gene. The CDR3 loop reads CSVAEIGGYTF. The CDR3 DNA follows: TGCAGCGTTGCTGAGATAGGGGGCTACACCTTC.

In this sample, this clone turned up once. The chain uses TRBV30 and TRBJ1-3, with D hard to call. Germline V gene data show CDR1 as GTSNPN and CDR2 as SVGIG (reference sequence). Trimming left V 3 bases short and J 0 bases short, with 9 bases between. The CDR3 is made up of 14 amino acids. The CDR3 protein is CAWSWGDSGNTIYF. CDR3 DNA: TGTGCCTGGAGCTGGGGAGACTCTGGAAACACCATATATTTT.

CDR3 protein: CASKFPGPNTEAFF. CDR3 DNA: TGCGCCAGCAAGTTCCCAGGACCGAACACTGAAGCTTTCTTT. The chain has TRBV5-1 and TRBJ1-1; D not certain. Germline assignment: CDR1 SGHRS and CDR2 YFSETQ. The CDR3 contains 14 residues. V lost 6 bases and J lost 1, with 13 bases in between. Full variable domain (missing parts from reference TRBV5-1 and TRBJ1-1): KAGVTQTPRYLIKTRGQQVTLSCSPISGHRSVSWYQQTPGQGLQFLFEYFSETQRNKGNFPGRFSGRQFSNSRSEMNVSTLELGDSALYLCASKFPGPNTEAFFGQGTRLTVV.

V and J are TRBV30 and TRBJ2-5; D unclear. This CDR3 has 11 amino acids. The V end was cut by 2 bases, the J end by 4 bases, with 5 bases between. The germline V gene has CDR1 GTSNPN and CDR2 SVGIG (reference sequence). The CDR3 sequence: CAWSPTETQYF. Here the CDR3 DNA reads TGTGCCTGGAGTCCGACAGAGACCCAGTACTTC.

In its sample, this clone was seen once. The chain recombines TRBV7-9 with TRBJ2-5, with 11 bases lining up with TRBD1. CDR3 length equals 16 residues. The germline V gene encodes CDR1 SEHNR and CDR2 FQNEAQ (reference sequence). Germline trimming cut 2 bases from V and 1 base from J; bases unmatched to any gene: 3. As DNA, the CDR3 is TGTGCCAGCAGCTTACGGACAGGGGGCTTCCAAGAGACCCAGTACTTC. Translation gives CASSLRTGGFQETQYF. The full variable domain, completed using reference TRBV7-9 and TRBJ2-5, is DTGVSQNPRHKITKRGQNVTFRCDPISEHNRLYWYRQTLGQGPEFLTYFQNEAQLEKSRLLSDRFSAERPKGSFSTLEIQRTEQGDSAMYLCASSLRTGGFQETQYFGPGTRLLVL.